Listed below are T cell receptor beta chains from one sample, sequenced in a study of shared clonotypes between healthy human individuals. Clones were sequenced by immunoSEQ multiplex PCR, and TCRdb holds only the in-frame ones, with some missing. Of about 2,100,000 clones in the sample, just over 90% were seen once. Sequencing was carried out using naive CD8+ T cells from PBMCs. The receptor set was obtained from a man between 18 and 29 years old in good health. Some clones in this sample may be carry-over from other donors' samples. Each CDR3 is given with its conserved first and last residue. A D gene is named only where the DNA matches it firmly. Clone size, where shown, is once, few, many, or a class for clones that have expanded.

>TRBV4-1|.|TRBJ2-4|.
CASRERSGANIQYF
TGCGCCAGCAGAGAACGTTCGGGGGCGAACATTCAGTACTTC
>TRBV15|TRBD1|TRBJ1-2|once
CATRLDRAGYTF
TGTGCCACCCGACTCGACAGGGCCGGCTACACCTTC
>TRBV4-3|TRBD2|TRBJ2-1|.
CASAPRTSGRADEQFF
TGCGCCAGCGCGCCACGGACTAGCGGGAGGGCCGATGAGCAGTTCTTC
>TRBV5-1|TRBD2|TRBJ2-7|.
CASSPPGGGSHEQYF
TGCGCCAGCAGCCCCCCGGGGGGGGGCTCGCACGAGCAGTACTTC
>TRBV10-3|.|TRBJ1-3|.
CAISESGDSGNTIYF
TGTGCCATCAGTGAGTCGGGGGACTCTGGAAACACCATATATTTT
>TRBV19|TRBD2|TRBJ2-1|.
CASRKGLAMNEQFF
TGTGCCAGTAGAAAGGGACTAGCAATGAATGAGCAGTTCTTC
>TRBV9|.|TRBJ1-2|.
CASSEWGNYGYTF
TGTGCCAGCAGCGAGTGGGGGAACTATGGCTACACCTTC
>TRBV9|.|TRBJ1-3|.
CASSGGLLFSGNTIYF
TGTGCCAGCAGCGGGGGGCTCCTCTTCTCTGGAAACACCATATATTTT
>TRBV10-2|TRBD2|TRBJ2-7|.
CASRGGLYEQYF
TGCGCCAGCCGGGGGGGGCTCTACGAGCAGTACTTC
>TRBV7-2|.|TRBJ2-2|.
CASSLGFANTGELFF
TGTGCCAGCAGCCTAGGATTCGCGAACACCGGGGAGCTGTTTTTT
>TRBV2|TRBD2|TRBJ2-3|.
CASSPPWTSGRASTDTQYF
TGTGCCAGCAGTCCACCTTGGACTAGCGGGAGGGCCTCCACAGATACGCAGTATTTT
>TRBV5-1|.|TRBJ2-2|.
CASSSSRGGGTGELFF
TGCGCCAGCAGCTCCTCCAGGGGCGGTGGCACCGGGGAGCTGTTTTTT
>TRBV19|.|TRBJ2-3|.
CASSIEPGTDTQYF
TGTGCCAGTAGTATAGAACCTGGCACAGATACGCAGTATTTT
>TRBV7-9|.|TRBJ1-2|.
CASSLEIEGGYTF
TGTGCCAGCAGCTTAGAAATAGAAGGGGGCTACACCTTC
>TRBV7-8|.|TRBJ1-5|.
CASSSGPPRGNQPQHF
TGTGCCAGCAGCTCGGGACCCCCGAGGGGCAATCAGCCCCAGCATTTT
>TRBV10-2|TRBD1|TRBJ2-7|.
CASSDLTGGYEQYF
TGCGCCAGCAGTGACCTGACAGGGGGCTACGAGCAGTACTTC
>TRBV19|.|TRBJ1-1|.
CASSHRGGRTEAFF
TGTGCCAGTAGTCACCGAGGGGGTCGGACTGAAGCTTTCTTT
>TRBV29-1|.|TRBJ2-1|few
CSVVTRSYNEQFF
TGCAGCGTGGTGACTAGGTCCTACAATGAGCAGTTCTTC
>TRBV10-2|.|TRBJ1-1|.
CASSERTRNTEAFF
TGCGCCAGCAGTGAACGGACAAGGAACACTGAAGCTTTCTTT
>TRBV2|TRBD2|TRBJ2-1|.
CASRGSTSGSVNEQFF
TGTGCCAGCAGGGGATCGACTAGCGGGAGTGTAAATGAGCAGTTCTTC
>TRBV7-7|TRBD2|TRBJ2-1|.
CASSFAGGEDNEQFF
TGTGCCAGCAGCTTCGCCGGGGGGGAGGACAATGAGCAGTTCTTC
>TRBV6-1|TRBD1|TRBJ2-7|.
CASGLTGTYEQYF
TGTGCCAGCGGCTTGACAGGGACCTACGAGCAGTACTTC
>TRBV4-1|.|TRBJ2-7|.
CASSPNRGYEQYF
TGCGCCAGCAGCCCTAACCGGGGGTACGAGCAGTACTTC
>TRBV11-2|.|TRBJ2-5|.
CASSPRSEQETQYF
TGTGCCAGCAGCCCGAGAAGCGAACAAGAGACCCAGTACTTC
>TRBV27|TRBD1|TRBJ2-2|.
CASSSGTGVTGELFF
TGTGCCAGCAGTTCCGGGACAGGGGTGACCGGGGAGCTGTTTTTT
>TRBV5-6|TRBD2|TRBJ2-7|.
CASSFGTSGYEQYF
TGTGCCAGCAGCTTCGGAACTAGCGGCTACGAGCAGTACTTC
>TRBV27|.|TRBJ2-1|.
CASSSWTNGNYNEQFF
TGTGCCAGCAGTTCATGGACGAACGGGAACTACAATGAGCAGTTCTTC
>TRBV29-1|.|TRBJ1-1|.
CSVTSGHVNTEAFF
TGCAGCGTTACCTCGGGACATGTGAACACTGAAGCTTTCTTT
>TRBV4-3|.|TRBJ2-7|.
CASSQDTGSSYEQYF
TGCGCCAGCAGCCAAGATACAGGTAGCTCCTACGAGCAGTACTTC
>TRBV7-9|TRBD2|TRBJ2-1|.
CASSHGTSGRAYNEQFF
TGTGCCAGCAGTCATGGGACTAGCGGGAGGGCCTACAATGAGCAGTTCTTC
>TRBV6-5|TRBD1|TRBJ1-1|.
CASSPSTGMNTEAFF
TGTGCCAGCAGTCCCTCGACAGGGATGAACACTGAAGCTTTCTTT
>TRBV10-1|.|TRBJ2-3|.
CASSDRARGEDTQYF
TGCGCCAGCAGTGACCGAGCGCGCGGTGAAGATACGCAGTATTTT
>TRBV27|.|TRBJ2-6|.
CASSPGAAVGANVLTF
TGTGCCAGCAGTCCCGGGGCCGCCGTCGGGGCCAACGTCCTGACTTTC
>TRBV6-1|TRBD1|TRBJ2-7|.
CASRVTGFPYEQYF
TGTGCCAGCAGGGTGACAGGGTTTCCTTACGAGCAGTACTTC
>TRBV7-8|.|TRBJ1-4|.
CASSLGAGPATNEKLFF
TGTGCCAGCAGCTTAGGGGCCGGGCCTGCAACTAATGAAAAACTGTTTTTT
>TRBV5-6|TRBD1|TRBJ1-2|.
CASSLLDRGLAQSYGYTF
TGTGCCAGCAGCTTGTTAGACAGGGGGCTCGCTCAAAGTTATGGCTACACCTTC
>TRBV21-1|.|TRBJ2-1|few
CASSKVGLPASYNEQFF
TGTGCCAGCAGCAAAGTAGGACTCCCCGCTTCCTACAATGAGCAGTTCTTC
>TRBV5-1|TRBD2|TRBJ2-3|.
CASRILAGAGTDTQYF
TGCGCCAGCAGGATCCTAGCGGGAGCCGGCACAGATACGCAGTATTTT
>TRBV9|.|TRBJ1-1|.
CASSVGSGTNTEAFF
TGTGCCAGCAGCGTAGGCTCGGGTACGAACACTGAAGCTTTCTTT
>TRBV29-1|TRBD1|TRBJ2-7|.
CSVWTGSSYEQYF
TGCAGCGTTTGGACAGGGAGCTCCTACGAGCAGTACTTC
>TRBV13|TRBD2|TRBJ2-7|.
CASSSRTSGYEQYF
TGTGCCAGCAGCTCACGGACTAGCGGTTACGAGCAGTACTTC
>TRBV9|.|TRBJ2-2|.
CASSGQGRIGELFF
TGTGCCAGCAGCGGGCAGGGGAGGATCGGGGAGCTGTTTTTT
>TRBV5-5|TRBD2|TRBJ2-5|.
CASSLGPAGGPGETQYF
TGTGCCAGCAGCTTGGGTCCAGCGGGAGGGCCTGGAGAGACCCAGTACTTC
>TRBV28|TRBD1|TRBJ1-5|.
CASSYTGTGNQPQHF
TGTGCCAGCAGTTATACCGGGACAGGTAATCAGCCCCAGCATTTT
>TRBV27|TRBD2|TRBJ2-7|.
CASSLSGVIYEQYF
TGTGCCAGCAGTTTAAGCGGGGTTATTTACGAGCAGTACTTC
>TRBV28|.|TRBJ2-7|.
CASSSQGSNYEQYF
TGTGCCAGCAGTTCCCAGGGGTCGAACTACGAGCAGTACTTC
>TRBV7-9|.|TRBJ2-2|once
CASSSPWQGANTGELFF
TGTGCCAGCAGCTCCCCTTGGCAAGGGGCAAACACCGGGGAGCTGTTTTTT
>TRBV19|.|TRBJ2-2|.
CASSPSRGLITGELFF
TGTGCCAGTAGTCCCTCGAGGGGATTGATCACCGGGGAGCTGTTTTTT
>TRBV10-3|.|TRBJ2-7|.
CAIRGPLSYEQYF
TGTGCCATCCGCGGACCGCTTTCCTACGAGCAGTACTTC
>TRBV13|TRBD2|TRBJ2-5|.
CASSGRSGLAGPKLQETQYF
TGTGCCAGCAGCGGCCGGTCCGGACTAGCGGGACCGAAATTGCAAGAGACCCAGTACTTC
>TRBV6-1|.|TRBJ2-7|.
CASRLTGRSYEQYF
TGTGCCAGCAGACTCACCGGGAGATCCTACGAGCAGTACTTC
>TRBV27|.|TRBJ1-1|.
CASSRADGGRTEAFF
TGTGCCAGCAGTCGGGCGGACGGGGGCCGAACTGAAGCTTTCTTT
>TRBV5-6|.|TRBJ2-3|.
CASSLDTDTQYF
TGTGCCAGCAGCCTCGACACAGATACGCAGTATTTT
>TRBV9|TRBD1|TRBJ1-4|.
CASSSPGQGATNEKLFF
TGTGCCAGCAGCTCCCCGGGACAGGGTGCAACTAATGAAAAACTGTTTTTT
>TRBV5-5|.|TRBJ2-3|.
CASSPKGTRTDTQYF
TGTGCCAGCAGTCCCAAGGGGACCCGGACAGATACGCAGTATTTT